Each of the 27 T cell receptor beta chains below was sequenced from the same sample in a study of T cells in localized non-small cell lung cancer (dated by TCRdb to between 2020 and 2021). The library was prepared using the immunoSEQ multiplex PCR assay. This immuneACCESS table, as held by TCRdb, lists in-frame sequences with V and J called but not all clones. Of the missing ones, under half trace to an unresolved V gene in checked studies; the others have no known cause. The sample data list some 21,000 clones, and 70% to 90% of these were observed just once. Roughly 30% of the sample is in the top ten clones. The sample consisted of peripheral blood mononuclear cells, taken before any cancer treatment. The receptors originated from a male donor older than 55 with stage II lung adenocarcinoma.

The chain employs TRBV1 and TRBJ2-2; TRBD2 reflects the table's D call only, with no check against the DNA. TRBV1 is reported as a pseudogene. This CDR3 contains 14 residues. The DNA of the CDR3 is TGCACCAGCAGCCAAGAGAGCTTCACCGGGGAGCTGTTTTTT. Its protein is CTSSQESFTGELFF.

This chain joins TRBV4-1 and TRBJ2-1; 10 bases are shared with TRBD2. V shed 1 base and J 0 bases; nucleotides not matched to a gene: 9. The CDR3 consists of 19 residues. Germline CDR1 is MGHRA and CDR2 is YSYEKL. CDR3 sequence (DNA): TGCGCCAGCAGCCAAGGGGCACTAGCGGGAAGAAGCTCCTACAATGAGCAGTTCTTC. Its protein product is CASSQGALAGRSSYNEQFF.

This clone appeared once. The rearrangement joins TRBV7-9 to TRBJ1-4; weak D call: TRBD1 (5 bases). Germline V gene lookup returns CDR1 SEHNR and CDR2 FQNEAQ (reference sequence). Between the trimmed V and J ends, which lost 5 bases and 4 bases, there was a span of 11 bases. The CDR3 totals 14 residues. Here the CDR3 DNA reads TGTGCCAGCAGCCCAGGGAACCTTAATGAAAAACTGTTTTTT. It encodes CASSPGNLNEKLFF. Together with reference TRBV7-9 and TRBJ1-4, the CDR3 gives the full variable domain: DTGVSQNPRHKITKRGQNVTFRCDPISEHNRLYWYRQTLGQGPEFLTYFQNEAQLEKSRLLSDRFSAERPKGSFSTLEIQRTEQGDSAMYLCASSPGNLNEKLFFGSGTQLSVL.

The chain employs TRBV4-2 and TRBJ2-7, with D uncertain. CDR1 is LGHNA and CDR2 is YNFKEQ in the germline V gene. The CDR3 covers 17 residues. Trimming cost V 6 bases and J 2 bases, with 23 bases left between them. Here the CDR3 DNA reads TGTGCCAGCAGACATGGCATTCTAAGGGCCTTTACCTACGAGCAGTACTTC. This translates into CASRHGILRAFTYEQYF.

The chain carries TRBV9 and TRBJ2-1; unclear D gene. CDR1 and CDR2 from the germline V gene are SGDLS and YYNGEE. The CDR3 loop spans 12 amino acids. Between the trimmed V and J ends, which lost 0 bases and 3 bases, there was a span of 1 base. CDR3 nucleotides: TGTGCCAGCAGCGTAGGCTACAATGAGCAGTTCTTC. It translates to CASSVGYNEQFF.

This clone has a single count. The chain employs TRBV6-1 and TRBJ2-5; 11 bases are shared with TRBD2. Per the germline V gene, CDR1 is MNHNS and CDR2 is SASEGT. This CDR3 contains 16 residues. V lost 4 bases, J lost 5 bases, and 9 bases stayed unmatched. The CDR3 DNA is TGTGCCAGCAGTGTGTCTACTAGCGGGAGAGGGGAGACCCAGTACTTC. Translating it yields CASSVSTSGRGETQYF.

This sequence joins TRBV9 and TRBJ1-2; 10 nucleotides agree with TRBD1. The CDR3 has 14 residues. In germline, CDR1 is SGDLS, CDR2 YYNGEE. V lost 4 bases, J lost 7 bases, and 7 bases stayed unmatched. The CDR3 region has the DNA TGTGCCAGCAGCCAAGGGACAGGGGAGGTTGGCTACACCTTC. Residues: CASSQGTGEVGYTF.

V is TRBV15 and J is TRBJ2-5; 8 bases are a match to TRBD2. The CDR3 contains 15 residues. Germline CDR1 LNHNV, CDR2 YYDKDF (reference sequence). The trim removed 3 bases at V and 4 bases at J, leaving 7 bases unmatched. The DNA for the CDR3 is TGTGCCACCAGCAGTGGGTGGACTAGCAGAGAGACCCAGTACTTC. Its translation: CATSSGWTSRETQYF.

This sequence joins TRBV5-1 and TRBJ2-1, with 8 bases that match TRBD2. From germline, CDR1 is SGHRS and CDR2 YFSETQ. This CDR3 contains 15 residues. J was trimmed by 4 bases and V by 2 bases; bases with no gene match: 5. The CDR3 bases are TGCGCCAGCAGCTTACAAACTAGCGGTTACAATGAGCAGTTCTTC. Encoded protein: CASSLQTSGYNEQFF.

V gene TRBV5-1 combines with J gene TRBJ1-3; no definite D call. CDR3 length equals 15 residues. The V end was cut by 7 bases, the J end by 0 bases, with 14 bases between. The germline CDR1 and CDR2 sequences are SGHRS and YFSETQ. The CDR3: CASAPSGSSGNTIYF. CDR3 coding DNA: TGCGCCAGCGCTCCCTCTGGTAGCTCTGGAAACACCATATATTTT.

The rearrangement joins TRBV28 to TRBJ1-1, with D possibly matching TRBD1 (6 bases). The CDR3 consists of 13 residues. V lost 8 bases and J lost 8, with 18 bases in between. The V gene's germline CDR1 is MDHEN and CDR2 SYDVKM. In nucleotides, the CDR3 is TGTGCCAGCTACGGGACACCCCGAAGCGAAGCTTTCTTT. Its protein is CASYGTPRSEAFF.

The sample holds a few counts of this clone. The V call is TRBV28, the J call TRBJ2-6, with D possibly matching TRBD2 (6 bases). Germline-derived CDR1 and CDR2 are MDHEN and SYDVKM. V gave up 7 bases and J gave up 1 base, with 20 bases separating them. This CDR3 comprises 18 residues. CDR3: CASTSVWMGRSGANVLTF. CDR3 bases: TGTGCCAGCACCTCAGTTTGGATGGGGAGGTCTGGGGCCAACGTCCTGACTTTC.

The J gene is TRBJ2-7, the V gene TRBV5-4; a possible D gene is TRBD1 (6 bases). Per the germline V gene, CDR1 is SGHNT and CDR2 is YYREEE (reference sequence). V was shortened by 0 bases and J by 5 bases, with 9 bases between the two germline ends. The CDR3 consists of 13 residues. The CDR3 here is CASSLGQGNEQYF. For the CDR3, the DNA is TGTGCCAGCAGCTTGGGTCAGGGGAACGAGCAGTACTTC.

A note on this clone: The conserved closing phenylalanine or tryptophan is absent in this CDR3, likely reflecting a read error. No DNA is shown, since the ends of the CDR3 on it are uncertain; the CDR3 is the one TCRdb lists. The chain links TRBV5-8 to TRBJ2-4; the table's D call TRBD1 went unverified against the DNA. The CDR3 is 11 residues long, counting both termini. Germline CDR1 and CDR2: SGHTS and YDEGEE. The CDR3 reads CASSPDRLNTL.

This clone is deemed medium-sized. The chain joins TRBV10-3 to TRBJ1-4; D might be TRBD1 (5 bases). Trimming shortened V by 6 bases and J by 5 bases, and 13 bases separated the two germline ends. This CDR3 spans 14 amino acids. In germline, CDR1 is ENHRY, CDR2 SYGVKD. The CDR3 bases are TGTGCCATCAGGCCGGGCGGGGGGAATGAAAAACTGTTTTTT. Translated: CAIRPGGGNEKLFF.

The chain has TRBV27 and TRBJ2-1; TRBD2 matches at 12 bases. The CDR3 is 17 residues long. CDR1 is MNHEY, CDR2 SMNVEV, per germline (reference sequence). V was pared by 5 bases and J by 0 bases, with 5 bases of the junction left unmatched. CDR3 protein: CASSARTSGISYNEQFF. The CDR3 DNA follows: TGTGCCAGCAGTGCTCGGACTAGCGGGATCTCCTACAATGAGCAGTTCTTC.

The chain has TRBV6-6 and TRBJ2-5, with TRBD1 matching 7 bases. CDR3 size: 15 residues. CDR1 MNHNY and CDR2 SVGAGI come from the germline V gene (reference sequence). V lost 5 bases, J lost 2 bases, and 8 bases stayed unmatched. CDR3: CASSHDRVGQETQYF. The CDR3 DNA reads TGTGCCAGCAGTCATGACAGGGTTGGACAAGAGACCCAGTACTTC.

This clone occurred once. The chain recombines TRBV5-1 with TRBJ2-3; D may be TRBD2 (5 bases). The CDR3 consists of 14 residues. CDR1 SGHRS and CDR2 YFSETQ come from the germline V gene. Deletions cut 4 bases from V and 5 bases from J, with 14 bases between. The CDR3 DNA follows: TGCGCCAGCAGCCCGGGCCAAGCGGTAGATACGCAGTATTTT. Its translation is CASSPGQAVDTQYF.

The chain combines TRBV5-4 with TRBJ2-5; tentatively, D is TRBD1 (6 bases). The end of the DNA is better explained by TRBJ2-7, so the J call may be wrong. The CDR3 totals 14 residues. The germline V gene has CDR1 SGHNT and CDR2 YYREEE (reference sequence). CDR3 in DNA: TGTGCCATCGAAAATGGGCAGGGGTCCCACGAGCAGTACTTC. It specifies CAIENGQGSHEQYF.

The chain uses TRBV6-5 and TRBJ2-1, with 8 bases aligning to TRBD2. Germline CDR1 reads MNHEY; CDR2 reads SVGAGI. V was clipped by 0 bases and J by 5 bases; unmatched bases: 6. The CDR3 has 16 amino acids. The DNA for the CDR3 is TGTGCCAGCAGTTACTCTAGACTAGCGAGTCACAATGAGCAGTTCTTC. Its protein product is CASSYSRLASHNEQFF.

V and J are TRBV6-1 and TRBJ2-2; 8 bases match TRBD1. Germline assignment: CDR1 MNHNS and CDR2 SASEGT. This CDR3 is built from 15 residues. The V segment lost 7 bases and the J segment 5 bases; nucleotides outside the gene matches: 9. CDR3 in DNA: TGTGCCAGCAACCTCAGGGGGCTAGGGACCGGGGAGCTGTTTTTT. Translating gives CASNLRGLGTGELFF.

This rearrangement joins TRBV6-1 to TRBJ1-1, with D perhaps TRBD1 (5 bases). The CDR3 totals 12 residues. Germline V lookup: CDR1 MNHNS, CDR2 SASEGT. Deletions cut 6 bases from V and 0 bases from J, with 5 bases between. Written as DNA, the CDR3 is TGTGCCAGCAGGACAGTGAACACTGAAGCTTTCTTT. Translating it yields CASRTVNTEAFF.

For the CDR3, the DNA is TGCAGCGTTGGGGCGGGGTCAACGCAAGAGACCCAGTACTTC. Amino acid sequence: CSVGAGSTQETQYF. The rearrangement uses TRBV29-1 and TRBJ2-5; D is perhaps TRBD2 (6 bases). Trimming cost V 4 bases and J 2 bases, with 14 bases left between them. Germline CDR1 is SQVTM and CDR2 is ANQGSEA. The CDR3 is 14 residues long.

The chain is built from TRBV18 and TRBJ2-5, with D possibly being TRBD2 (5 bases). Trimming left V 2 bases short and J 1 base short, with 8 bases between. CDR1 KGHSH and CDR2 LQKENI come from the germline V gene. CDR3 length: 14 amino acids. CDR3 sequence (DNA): TGTGCCAGCTCACCAGGAGGTGCCCAAGAGACCCAGTACTTC. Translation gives CASSPGGAQETQYF.

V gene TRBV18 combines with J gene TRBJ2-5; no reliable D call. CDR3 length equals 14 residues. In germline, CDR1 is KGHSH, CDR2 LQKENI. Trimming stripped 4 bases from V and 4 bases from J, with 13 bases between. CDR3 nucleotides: TGTGCCAGCTCACACGCGGTGAGCCCAGAGACCCAGTACTTC. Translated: CASSHAVSPETQYF.

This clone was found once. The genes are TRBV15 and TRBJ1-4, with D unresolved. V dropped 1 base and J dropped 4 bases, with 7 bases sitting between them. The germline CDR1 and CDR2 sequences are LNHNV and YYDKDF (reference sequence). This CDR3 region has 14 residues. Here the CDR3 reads CATSRVGRNEKLFF. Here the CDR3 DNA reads TGTGCCACCAGCAGAGTGGGCCGTAATGAAAAACTGTTTTTT.

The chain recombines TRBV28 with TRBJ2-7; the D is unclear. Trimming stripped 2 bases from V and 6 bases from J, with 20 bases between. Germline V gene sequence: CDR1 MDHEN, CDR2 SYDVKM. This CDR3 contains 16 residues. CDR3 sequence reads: CASSLPPPRDWGEQYF. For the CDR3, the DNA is TGTGCCAGCAGTTTACCCCCCCCTCGAGATTGGGGCGAGCAGTACTTC.